This T cell receptor (beta chain) was profiled in a study of blood T cell repertoires in COVID-19 (dated by TCRdb to the early 2020s). In the study overall: Samples covering the acute and convalescent phases of COVID-19 were provided by collaborators in the United States, Italy and Spain. The prospective study material was composed of cDNA or gDNA derived from T cells, B-cell-depleted T cells, or PBMCs. Samples were obtained from the ongoing ImmuneRACE study (first 160 participants) and from about 1,300 subjects provided by 6 global collaborators. The sample metadata nearly always contained a de-identified subject ID, COVID-19 status, age in years and sex. A freely available public database, intended as a resource for researchers studying the immune response to SARS-CoV-2, is where the repertoires were released. Where HLA class I and class II types were available, the types were taken from metadata supplied by the sample provider, not from assay-based typing. The dataset comprised deeply sampled blood TCRbeta repertoires from subjects exposed to, actively infected with, or recovered from COVID-19.

What the study reported, not specific to this receptor: The quantity of clinical and demographic metadata differed by source and by participant and was supplied without curation.

A second Seattle source provided samples from volunteer blood donors who had recovered from COVID-19. The collaborating institutions used their own protocols to collect whole blood in K2EDTA tubes. For TCRbeta analysis, collaborator samples were shipped as frozen whole blood, as isolated PBMCs, or as DNA extracted from either sample type. TCRbeta CDR3 regions were amplified from genomic DNA by means of the immunoSEQ Assay, a bias-controlled multiplex PCR. The source study handled its data this way. The number of nucleated cells in each sample was estimated by amplification of reference gene primers within the assay. Sequence reads were collapsed and filtered to measure the absolute abundance of every unique TCRbeta CDR3 rearrangement. Productive Simpson clonality was computed per sample as the square root of Simpson's diversity index over productive rearrangements. This immuneACCESS table, as held by TCRdb, lists in-frame sequences with V and J called but not all clones. Of the missing ones, under half trace to an unresolved V gene in checked studies; the others have no known cause. D and trimming come from the DNA, and the V and J calls and clone size come from that table. The sample includes under 300,000 clones, with 65% to 90% observed a single time. The ten largest clones add up to over 2% of the sample.

Comments on this clone: This receptor's antigen is unknown. One base away there is no much larger clone; base qualities are not given.

CDR1 MNHEY and CDR2 SVGAGI are derived from the germline V gene. The junction carries 8 bases between V and J, which are trimmed by 2 bases and 4 bases respectively. The CDR3 numbers 13 residues from cysteine through phenylalanine. Only the CDR3 DNA is retained, 39 bases long and in frame from the first base. The sequencing input was peripheral blood. This TCR came from a man aged 40-49 years who had recovered from COVID-19. The chain joins TRBV6-5 to TRBJ1-2; the D gene is not confidently resolved. The DNA sequence is TGTGCCAGCAGTTACCCCAATAGCTATGGCTACACCTTC. It encodes CASSYPNSYGYTF.